Below, 13 T cell receptor beta chains from the same sample are listed, as sequenced in a study of blood T cell repertoires in COVID-19. Clones were sequenced by immunoSEQ multiplex PCR, and TCRdb holds only the in-frame ones, with some missing. Of about 160,000 clones listed, around 85% were seen once; the top ten hold 6.9%. Material for sequencing was peripheral blood. These TCRs come from a man older than 75 with COVID-19, enrolled during active disease.

This clone was found once. The rearrangement links TRBV19 to TRBJ2-7; tentatively, D is TRBD2 (6 bases). Deletions cut 9 bases from V and 2 bases from J, with 11 bases between. There are 12 residues in the CDR3. Per the germline V gene, CDR1 is LNHDA and CDR2 is SQIVND (reference sequence). CDR3 sequence: CASPGVAYEQYF. The CDR3 DNA follows: TGTGCCAGCCCGGGGGTTGCCTACGAGCAGTACTTC. Looking up the rest from reference TRBV19 and TRBJ2-7 gives the full variable domain: DGGITQSPKYLFRKEGQNVTLSCEQNLNHDAMYWYRQDPGQGLRLIYYSQIVNDFQKGDIAEGYSVSREKKESFPLTVTSAQKNPTAFYLCASPGVAYEQYFGPGTRLTVT.

V and J are TRBV5-6 and TRBJ1-6; the match to TRBD1 covers 11 bases. Germline loops: CDR1 SGHDT, CDR2 YYEEEE. This CDR3 spans 17 amino acids. The V gene end was trimmed by 3 bases and the J gene end by 9 bases; junction bases not matched to a gene: 11. CDR3 in amino acids: CASSWGAGTGGRSPLHF. CDR3 bases: TGTGCCAGCAGCTGGGGGGCCGGGACAGGGGGTCGTTCACCCCTCCACTTT.

This clone was recorded once. The chain couples TRBV18 to TRBJ2-3; 9 bases match TRBD1. Germline V gene data show CDR1 as KGHSH and CDR2 as LQKENI. The CDR3 totals 12 residues. The junction had 1 base not matched to a gene; V was cut back by 3 bases and J by 9 bases. DNA of the CDR3: TGTGCCAGCTCACCTGGGACAGGGACGCAGTATTTT. This codes for CASSPGTGTQYF. Variable domain in full (rest from reference TRBV18 and TRBJ2-3): NAGVMQNPRHLVRRRGQEARLRCSPMKGHSHVYWYRQLPEEGLKFMVYLQKENIIDESGMPKERFSAEFPKEGPSILRIQQVVRGDSAAYFCASSPGTGTQYFGPGTRLTVL.

J is TRBJ1-1 and V is TRBV25-1; weak D call: TRBD1 (5 bases). Trimming took off 4 bases at V and 11 bases at J, with 17 bases between the two ends. Per germline, CDR1 MGHDK and CDR2 SYGVNS. The CDR3 loop spans 13 amino acids. The chain's CDR3 is CASSGRGGERAFF. CDR3 coding DNA: TGTGCCAGCAGTGGACGAGGAGGGGAACGGGCTTTCTTT.

This clone was seen a handful of times. A read error may account for a junction end that differs from germline. The rearrangement uses TRBV18 and TRBJ1-2; 7 nucleotides line up with TRBD1. Germline CDR1 and CDR2: KGHSH and LQKENI. The CDR3 is 13 amino acids. Here the CDR3 reads CASSPRTGDTYAF. CDR3 DNA sequence: TGTGCCAGCTCACCAAGGACAGGAGACACCTACGCCTTC.

In DNA form, the CDR3 reads TGTGCCAGCAGCTTAACCCCAGCCGGGGGCTATGGCTACACCTTC. Translating it yields CASSLTPAGGYGYTF. The J gene is TRBJ1-2, the V gene TRBV7-2; tentatively, D is TRBD1 (5 bases). The CDR3 has 15 amino acids. Trimming shortened V by 2 bases and J by 4 bases, and 14 bases separated the two germline ends. From germline, CDR1 is SGHTA and CDR2 FQGNSA.

V and J are TRBV6-1 and TRBJ1-6; no definite D call. V was cut by 3 bases and J by 8 bases, with 8 bases left in between. The CDR3 is 13 residues long. Looked up from germline, CDR1 is MNHNS and CDR2 is SASEGT. The CDR3, as DNA: TGTGCCAGCAGTGAGATGAGAGATTCACCCCTCCACTTT. This encodes CASSEMRDSPLHF.

The chain is built from TRBV29-1 and TRBJ2-5, with D maybe TRBD1 (5 bases). V lost 8 bases, J lost 4 bases, and 23 bases lay in between. Germline V lookup: CDR1 SQVTM, CDR2 ANQGSEA. This CDR3 has 15 residues. The CDR3 spells CSTKTRARNLETQYF. CDR3 DNA sequence: TGCAGCACTAAAACCAGGGCCAGGAATTTAGAGACCCAGTACTTC.

V usage is TRBV18 and J usage is TRBJ2-1, with unresolved D. The V end was cut by 5 bases, the J end by 5 bases, with 10 bases between. The CDR3 loop spans 13 amino acids. In germline, CDR1 is KGHSH, CDR2 LQKENI. CDR3 protein: CASSAGRDNEQFF. The CDR3 region has the DNA TGTGCCAGCTCAGCCGGTAGAGACAATGAGCAGTTCTTC. Full variable domain (missing parts from reference TRBV18 and TRBJ2-1): NAGVMQNPRHLVRRRGQEARLRCSPMKGHSHVYWYRQLPEEGLKFMVYLQKENIIDESGMPKERFSAEFPKEGPSILRIQQVVRGDSAAYFCASSAGRDNEQFFGPGTRLTVL.

This clone was observed a handful of times. The chain uses TRBV5-8 and TRBJ1-2; 7 bases map to TRBD1. Trimming removed 4 bases from V and 4 bases from J; junction bases left unmatched: 4. This CDR3 is 13 amino acids long. CDR1 is SGHTS and CDR2 is YDEGEE in the germline V gene. This chain's CDR3 is CASSKTGVYGYTF. CDR3 sequence (DNA): TGTGCCAGCAGCAAAACAGGGGTCTATGGCTACACCTTC.

The chain links TRBV5-5 to TRBJ2-2, with D tentatively TRBD1 (6 bases). Germline V gives CDR1 SGHKS, CDR2 YYEKEE (reference sequence). This CDR3 spans 15 amino acids. Trimming left V 4 bases short and J 1 base short, with 11 bases between. The CDR3 nucleotides are TGTGCCAGCAGCGCGTGGGGACAGAACACCGGGGAGCTGTTTTTT. It yields the protein CASSAWGQNTGELFF.

This clone was picked up a small number of times. The chain uses TRBV19 and TRBJ1-3; 7 nucleotides match TRBD1. With 6 bases clipped from V and 5 bases from J, the junction kept 4 bases outside the gene matches. Germline V lookup: CDR1 LNHDA, CDR2 SQIVND (reference sequence). The CDR3 runs 13 residues. CDR3 nucleotide sequence: TGTGCCAGTAGGGCAGGGGGTCGAAACACCATATATTTT. Its protein product is CASRAGGRNTIYF.

A word on this clone: The same CDR3 is also encoded by other DNA sequences in this sample. The rearrangement joins TRBV11-2 to TRBJ1-6; TRBD1 matches at 8 bases. Per the germline V gene, CDR1 is SGHAT and CDR2 is FQNNGV. The CDR3 totals 13 residues. V gave up 5 bases and J gave up 7 bases; unmatched junction bases: 1. In DNA, the CDR3 is TGTGCCAGCAGCCGACAGGGGAATTCACCCCTCCACTTT. Translated: CASSRQGNSPLHF.